A selection of T cell receptor beta chains follows, all from one sample in a study of blood T cell repertoires in COVID-19. The method was immunoSEQ multiplex PCR; TCRdb's version includes in-frame clones alone and lacks a portion of them. The table includes approximately 77,000 clones, approximately 85% detected once. The sequencing sample was made of peripheral blood. Receptors originate from a man aged 45-65 years with COVID-19, enrolled during active disease. Each CDR3 is given with its conserved first and last residue. D genes are given only for firm matches. Part of the rows lack a size; the others show once, few, many or a class for expanded clones.

TRBJ2-7 | - | - | TRBV5-4 | CASSPSTGGAYEQYF | TGTGCCAGCAGCCCGTCGACAGGAGGAGCCTACGAGCAGTACTTC
TRBJ1-2 | - | - | TRBV7-9 | CAIESWGGYTF | TGTGCCATCGAATCGTGGGGCGGCTACACCTTC
TRBJ2-3 | - | - | TRBV7-2 | CAAGQSTDTQYF | TGTGCCGCGGGCCAGAGCACAGATACGCAGTATTTT
TRBJ2-5 | - | - | TRBV18 | CASSPRGQAPETQYF | TGTGCCAGCTCACCAAGGGGCCAGGCCCCAGAGACCCAGTACTTC
TRBJ2-4 | few | TRBD1 | TRBV19 | CASSILQGDNIQYF | TGTGCCAGTAGTATCCTTCAGGGGGATAACATTCAGTACTTC
TRBJ1-1 | once | - | TRBV4-3 | CATTSTGANTEAFF | TGCGCCACCACCTCGACAGGAGCGAACACTGAAGCTTTCTTT
TRBJ2-3 | - | TRBD2 | TRBV7-2 | CASSLGLAGRTQYF | TGTGCCAGCAGCTTAGGCCTAGCGGGGCGGACGCAGTATTTT
TRBJ2-3 | - | TRBD2 | TRBV30 | CAWSDGGGRYF | TGTGCCTGGAGTGACGGGGGAGGGCGGTATTTT
TRBJ1-5 | - | - | TRBV5-4 | CASSLGGPNQPQHF | TGTGCCAGCAGCTTGGGGGGCCCTAATCAGCCCCAGCATTTT
TRBJ2-3 | few | - | TRBV25-1 | CASAAGDTQYF | TGTGCCAGCGCAGCGGGAGATACGCAGTATTTT
TRBJ1-2 | - | TRBD1 | TRBV2 | CASSLWDRGDGYTF | TGTGCCAGCAGTCTTTGGGACAGGGGTGATGGCTACACCTTC
TRBJ2-2 | - | - | TRBV27 | CASSQRAGTSPGELFF | TGTGCCAGCAGCCAAAGGGCGGGTACCAGTCCCGGGGAGCTGTTTTTT
TRBJ2-1 | - | TRBD2 | TRBV28 | CASLYSGTTIFLNEQFF | TGTGCCAGCCTTTACTCCGGGACTACAATTTTTCTAAATGAGCAGTTCTTC
TRBJ1-3 | - | - | TRBV6-1 | CASSEYGGLNTIYF | TGTGCCAGCAGTGAATACGGAGGGCTAAACACCATATATTTT
TRBJ2-7 | - | - | TRBV7-9 | CASSPLRGFAYEQYF | TGTGCCAGCAGCCCCCTCAGAGGGTTCGCCTACGAGCAGTACTTC
TRBJ1-5 | once | - | TRBV6-5 | CASREDGFSNQPQHF | TGTGCCAGCCGGGAGGACGGATTTAGCAATCAGCCCCAGCATTTT
TRBJ2-6 | - | - | TRBV6-5 | CASTLQVSGANVLTF | TGTGCCAGCACTTTACAGGTCTCTGGGGCCAACGTCCTGACTTTC
TRBJ2-1 | - | TRBD1 | TRBV9 | CASSGEGQDANEQFF | TGTGCCAGCAGCGGAGAGGGACAGGACGCCAATGAGCAGTTCTTC
TRBJ2-3 | - | TRBD2 | TRBV7-9 | CASVSGRDTQYF | TGTGCCAGCGTTAGCGGGAGGGATACGCAGTATTTT
TRBJ2-7 | few | TRBD2 | TRBV5-6 | CASSLSLAGVFEQYF | TGTGCCAGCAGCTTGTCACTAGCGGGAGTTTTCGAGCAGTACTTC
TRBJ1-2 | - | - | TRBV28 | CASSFLLVEGGYTF | TGTGCCAGCAGTTTCTTGCTAGTGGAAGGTGGCTACACCTTC
TRBJ1-4 | - | - | TRBV19 | CASRSSGGTNEKLFF | TGTGCCAGTCGCTCCTCAGGCGGGACTAATGAAAAACTGTTTTTT
TRBJ2-3 | - | TRBD1 | TRBV6-4 | CASSEGQSTDTQYF | TGTGCCAGCAGTGAGGGACAGAGCACAGATACGCAGTATTTT
TRBJ2-7 | - | TRBD1 | TRBV20-1 | CSASPGTGSMGQYF | TGCAGTGCTAGTCCCGGGACAGGGAGTATGGGGCAGTACTTC
TRBJ2-7 | - | - | TRBV10-2 | CASSERRPSYEQYF | TGCGCCAGCAGTGAAAGGAGACCGTCCTACGAGCAGTACTTC
TRBJ1-5 | - | TRBD1 | TRBV6-2/TRBV6-3 | CASSYADRGVQPQHF | TGTGCCAGCAGTTACGCGGACAGGGGGGTACAGCCCCAGCATTTT
TRBJ1-2 | - | TRBD1 | TRBV19 | CASRQGVYGYTF | TGTGCCAGTCGACAGGGGGTCTATGGCTACACCTTC
TRBJ2-5 | - | TRBD1 | TRBV9 | CASSATPGQGAGETQYF | TGTGCCAGCAGCGCGACGCCGGGACAGGGGGCAGGAGAGACCCAGTACTTC
TRBJ1-5 | - | - | TRBV7-2 | CASRQTGPGWPQHF | TGTGCCAGCAGGCAAACAGGTCCGGGTTGGCCCCAGCATTTT
TRBJ1-1 | - | - | TRBV10-2 | CASSEVQAHEAFF | TGCGCCAGCAGTGAGGTACAGGCCCATGAAGCTTTCTTT
TRBJ2-1 | few | - | TRBV9 | CASSHLGRAGGPREQFF | TGTGCCAGCAGCCATCTCGGGCGGGCCGGGGGGCCTCGGGAGCAGTTCTTC
TRBJ1-1 | - | - | TRBV6-5 | CASSYGQADTEAFF | TGTGCCAGCAGTTACGGCCAGGCCGACACTGAAGCTTTCTTT
TRBJ1-6 | - | TRBD1 | TRBV5-1 | CASSSGTADNSPLHF | TGCGCCAGCAGCTCTGGGACAGCTGATAATTCACCCCTCCACTTT